The 30 T cell receptor beta chains below all came from one sample that was sequenced in a study of cytomegalovirus exposure and HLA in healthy donors. TCRdb's copy holds only in-frame clones and misses some; the assay was immunoSEQ multiplex PCR. The sample has 300,000 to 400,000 clones, just over 85% seen once; the top ten hold about 0.8%. Sequencing was performed on PBMCs. The receptor set was obtained from a woman between 18 and 29 years old in good health and CMV-seronegative.

The gene calls are TRBV9 and TRBJ1-1; 10 bases line up with TRBD1. The CDR3 has 17 amino acids. Trimming took 0 bases from V and 1 from J; bases not matched to a gene: 6. Germline-derived CDR1 and CDR2 are SGDLS and YYNGEE. Here the CDR3 reads CASSVVDRGQGNTEAFF. The CDR3 region has the DNA TGTGCCAGCAGCGTAGTAGACAGGGGGCAGGGGAACACTGAAGCTTTCTTT.

This rearrangement joins TRBV5-1 to TRBJ2-7, with 7 bases that match TRBD2. There are 14 residues in the CDR3. Germline CDR1 reads SGHRS; CDR2 reads YFSETQ. V shed 0 bases and J 4 bases; nucleotides not matched to a gene: 4. The CDR3 DNA reads as TGCGCCAGCAGCTTGGTGTCGGGGGGATACGAGCAGTACTTC. Protein sequence: CASSLVSGGYEQYF. The full variable domain, in which reference TRBV5-1 and TRBJ2-7 provide the parts outside the CDR3, is KAGVTQTPRYLIKTRGQQVTLSCSPISGHRSVSWYQQTPGQGLQFLFEYFSETQRNKGNFPGRFSGRQFSNSRSEMNVSTLELGDSALYLCASSLVSGGYEQYFGPGTRLTVT.

V is TRBV6-1 and J is TRBJ1-2; D might be TRBD1 (5 bases). The CDR3 extends over 15 amino acids. V gave up 1 base and J gave up 4 bases, with 13 bases separating them. Germline-derived CDR1 and CDR2 are MNHNS and SASEGT. The DNA of the CDR3 is TGTGCCAGCAGTGAAGGGACATCTATCCTCTATGGCTACACCTTC. Translated: CASSEGTSILYGYTF.

J is TRBJ2-2 and V is TRBV14; TRBD2 aligns across 8 bases. After removal of 4 bases from V and 5 bases from J, the junction contained 6 bases not matched to a gene. The CDR3 runs to 15 residues. Germline-derived CDR1 and CDR2 are SGHDN and FVKESK. CDR3 amino acids: CASSRSGGPTGELFF. DNA of the CDR3: TGTGCCAGCAGCCGATCGGGAGGGCCTACCGGGGAGCTGTTTTTT.

The chain recombines TRBV9 with TRBJ2-3; the match to TRBD1 covers 8 bases. J lost 3 bases, V lost 3 bases, and 6 bases had no gene match. Germline V CDR1 and CDR2: SGDLS, YYNGEE. This CDR3 comprises 15 residues. For the CDR3, the DNA is TGTGCCAGCAGCGCCGACAGGGGCGGTACAGATACGCAGTATTTT. It is translated as CASSADRGGTDTQYF.

J is TRBJ2-4 and V is TRBV28; D gene uncertain. This CDR3 has 14 amino acids. Per germline, CDR1 MDHEN and CDR2 SYDVKM. V was trimmed by 3 bases and J by 0 bases, leaving 6 bases between them. As DNA, the CDR3 is TGTGCCAGCAGTTTTCGACTAGCCAAAAACATTCAGTACTTC. It specifies CASSFRLAKNIQYF.

This clone was counted between two and nine times. The V gene is TRBV10-2, the J gene TRBJ2-7, with 7 bases that match TRBD1. The CDR3 length is 15 residues. V shed 7 bases, J shed 2 bases, and the junction held 11 bases outside the gene matches. Germline CDR1 is WSHSY and CDR2 is SAAADI. The CDR3 loop reads CASTQRDSMAYEQYF. As DNA, the CDR3 is TGCGCCAGCACCCAAAGGGACAGTATGGCCTACGAGCAGTACTTC.

The chain recombines TRBV7-2 with TRBJ2-7; 10 bases line up with TRBD2. Germline V gene sequence: CDR1 SGHTA, CDR2 FQGNSA. CDR3 size: 17 residues. V shed 5 bases, J shed 4 bases, and the junction held 14 bases outside the gene matches. CDR3 coding DNA: TGTGCCAGCAGCCAACCAATATTGGGGACTAGCGAGTACGAGCAGTACTTC. Translating it yields CASSQPILGTSEYEQYF.

Only one count was recorded for this clone. V usage is TRBV9 and J usage is TRBJ2-1; 9 bases are a match to TRBD2. Germline-derived CDR1 and CDR2 are SGDLS and YYNGEE. The trim removed 0 bases at V and 4 bases at J, leaving 5 bases unmatched. CDR3 length: 16 amino acids. The CDR3 region has the DNA TGTGCCAGCAGCGTAGGCGGACTAGCGTTGTACAATGAGCAGTTCTTC. This translates into CASSVGGLALYNEQFF.

This clone appeared a single time. The chain links TRBV30 to TRBJ2-5, with D possibly TRBD2 on 6 matching bases. The V gene lost 0 bases and the J gene lost 5 bases, with 16 bases spanning the gap. The CDR3 sequence is 15 residues long. Germline V gene sequence: CDR1 GTSNPN, CDR2 SVGIG (reference sequence). Written as DNA, the CDR3 is TGTGCCTGGAGTGTACTCCGGCTAGGAGGGGAGACCCAGTACTTC. Encoded protein: CAWSVLRLGGETQYF.

The chain employs TRBV5-1 and TRBJ2-3; 11 bases are shared with TRBD2. With V trimmed by 4 bases and J by 2 bases, 3 bases remained unmatched. CDR1 SGHRS and CDR2 YFSETQ come from the germline V gene. The CDR3 extends over 15 amino acids. CDR3: CASSPGLAVTDTQYF. Written as DNA, the CDR3 is TGCGCCAGCAGCCCGGGACTAGCGGTCACAGATACGCAGTATTTT.

The chain carries TRBV27 and TRBJ2-7; D is ambiguous. Germline CDR1 and CDR2: MNHEY and SMNVEV (reference sequence). Trimming removed 2 bases at V and 3 bases at J, with 11 bases between. The length of the CDR3 is 14 residues. CDR3 nucleotides: TGTGCCAGCAGTTTACTAGGTAATAACTACGAGCAGTACTTC. Its protein product is CASSLLGNNYEQYF.

V usage is TRBV4-1 and J usage is TRBJ2-7; 7 nucleotides agree with TRBD1. Germline loops: CDR1 MGHRA, CDR2 YSYEKL. This CDR3 has 13 amino acids. After removal of 1 base from V and 7 bases from J, the junction contained 4 bases not matched to a gene. The CDR3 nucleotides are TGCGCCAGCAGCCAAGTCACAGGGGTTGAGCAGTACTTC. It is translated as CASSQVTGVEQYF.

The chain recombines TRBV7-2 with TRBJ2-3; D might be TRBD2 (5 bases). In germline, CDR1 is SGHTA, CDR2 FQGNSA. This CDR3 spans 16 amino acids. Trimming stripped 6 bases from V and 3 bases from J, with 19 bases between. In DNA form, the CDR3 reads TGTGCCAGCAGTAACTCGTACAGTCGGGGAACAGATACGCAGTATTTT. Translated, it gives CASSNSYSRGTDTQYF.

This sequence joins TRBV2 and TRBJ1-5; tentatively, D is TRBD1 (5 bases). The CDR3 sequence is 13 residues long. V shed 7 bases and J shed 4 bases, with 11 bases lying between them. Germline V gives CDR1 SNHLY, CDR2 FYNNEI. Written as DNA, the CDR3 is TGTGCCAGCAAACAGGAACGTAATCAGCCCCAGCATTTT. This translates into CASKQERNQPQHF.

The chain joins TRBV11-2 to TRBJ2-1, with 9 bases that match TRBD2. This CDR3 comprises 16 residues. V dropped 5 bases and J dropped 7; count of bases not matched to a gene: 12. Germline lookup yields CDR1 SGHAT and CDR2 FQNNGV. The CDR3 sequence: CASSQSPGRGGNEQFF. CDR3 DNA: TGTGCCAGCAGCCAGTCCCCCGGGCGGGGGGGAAATGAGCAGTTCTTC.

The chain joins TRBV19 to TRBJ2-4; TRBD2 is a possible D gene (5 bases). Germline V gene sequence: CDR1 LNHDA, CDR2 SQIVND (reference sequence). Trimming pared 7 bases from V and 0 bases from J, leaving 10 bases between. The CDR3 runs to 14 residues. This CDR3 is CASMGDQAKNIQYF. The DNA for the CDR3 is TGTGCCAGTATGGGAGACCAAGCCAAAAACATTCAGTACTTC.

This sequence joins TRBV5-1 and TRBJ1-1, with D hard to call. V was clipped by 4 bases and J by 4 bases, with 14 bases between them. The CDR3 loop spans 14 amino acids. The germline CDR1 and CDR2 sequences are SGHRS and YFSETQ. The CDR3 loop is CASSTPGGGTEAFF. The CDR3 DNA reads TGCGCCAGCAGCACCCCAGGAGGTGGCACTGAAGCTTTCTTT. Using reference TRBV5-1 and TRBJ1-1 for the parts outside the CDR3, the full variable domain is KAGVTQTPRYLIKTRGQQVTLSCSPISGHRSVSWYQQTPGQGLQFLFEYFSETQRNKGNFPGRFSGRQFSNSRSEMNVSTLELGDSALYLCASSTPGGGTEAFFGQGTRLTVV.

CDR3 loop: CASSSDGSYTF. The CDR3 DNA sequence: TGTGCCAGCAGCTCGGACGGGAGCTACACCTTC. The V call is TRBV6-5, the J call TRBJ1-2; D unclear. There are 11 residues in the CDR3. V lost 6 bases and J 9 bases, leaving 11 bases between the germline ends. Germline CDR1 MNHEY, CDR2 SVGAGI.

J is TRBJ2-2 and V is TRBV9; D perhaps matches TRBD2 (6 bases). Per the germline V gene, CDR1 is SGDLS and CDR2 is YYNGEE. CDR3 length: 16 residues. V was shortened by 0 bases and J by 1 base, with 10 bases between the two germline ends. CDR3 residues: CASSVGLAENTGELFF. CDR3 DNA: TGTGCCAGCAGCGTAGGGTTAGCGGAGAACACCGGGGAGCTGTTTTTT.

The rearrangement links TRBV18 to TRBJ1-4; a weak D match, TRBD1 (6 bases). Germline CDR1 and CDR2: KGHSH and LQKENI. Deletions cut 5 bases from V and 8 bases from J, with 18 bases between. The CDR3 has 15 residues. CDR3: CASSSNPGEWEKLFF. CDR3 nucleotides: TGTGCCAGCTCATCCAATCCAGGGGAGTGGGAAAAACTGTTTTTT.

The chain combines TRBV6-5 with TRBJ1-2, with 7 bases that match TRBD1. The trim removed 2 bases at V and 8 bases at J, leaving 11 bases unmatched. CDR3 length: 15 amino acids. Germline V gene lookup returns CDR1 MNHEY and CDR2 SVGAGI. The CDR3, as DNA: TGTGCCAGCAGTTACGGGAGACAGGGAGTAAACGGCTACACCTTC. Protein: CASSYGRQGVNGYTF.

This rearrangement joins TRBV30 to TRBJ2-7; 9 bases match TRBD2. The CDR3 is 13 amino acids. Per the germline V gene, CDR1 is GTSNPN and CDR2 is SVGIG (reference sequence). Trimming took 1 base from V and 4 from J; bases not matched to a gene: 2. The CDR3 DNA is TGTGCCTGGAGTGGCGGGGGGGTATACGAGCAGTACTTC. It is translated as CAWSGGGVYEQYF. Using reference TRBV30 and TRBJ2-7 for the parts outside the CDR3, the full variable domain is SQTIHQWPATLVQPVGSPLSLECTVEGTSNPNLYWYRQAAGRGLQLLFYSVGIGQISSEVPQNLSASRPQDRQFILSSKKLLLSDSGFYLCAWSGGGVYEQYFGPGTRLTVT.

V is TRBV7-9 and J is TRBJ2-7; TRBD2 aligns across 9 bases. With V trimmed by 0 bases and J by 5 bases, 8 bases remained unmatched. CDR1 is SEHNR, CDR2 FQNEAQ, per germline (reference sequence). The CDR3 covers 16 residues. The CDR3, as DNA: TGTGCCAGCAGCTTAGCGATGGCTAGCGGGGCCCACGAGCAGTACTTC. It is translated as CASSLAMASGAHEQYF.

This clone has just a few counts. This chain joins TRBV28 and TRBJ1-2, with 8 bases aligning to TRBD1. The CDR3 has 14 amino acids. Germline V gene sequence: CDR1 MDHEN, CDR2 SYDVKM. V shed 6 bases, J shed 6 bases, and the junction held 9 bases outside the gene matches. CDR3 in DNA: TGTGCCAGCAGCTACCAGGGGGCCTATCATGGCTACACCTTC. Residues: CASSYQGAYHGYTF.

The V and J genes are TRBV10-3 and TRBJ2-7, with TRBD1 matching over 9 bases. The ends lost 8 bases at V and 5 bases at J; junction bases unmatched: 7. The CDR3 spans 13 residues. CDR1 and CDR2 from the germline V gene are ENHRY and SYGVKD. CDR3 sequence (DNA): TGTGCCATCGGTTCACAGGGGGCCGACGAGCAGTACTTC. Protein: CAIGSQGADEQYF.

The J gene is TRBJ2-5, the V gene TRBV7-6; 10 bases fit TRBD2. CDR1 and CDR2 (germline): SGHVS, FNYEAQ. This CDR3 region has 17 residues. V lost 5 bases and J lost 5; bases outside the gene matches: 14. The CDR3, as DNA: TGTGCCAGCAGCCCCAGCGGGAGGGCGGGGTTCATGGAGACCCAGTACTTC. This gives the protein CASSPSGRAGFMETQYF.

The chain recombines TRBV27 with TRBJ2-2; 8 bases match TRBD2. Germline CDR1 MNHEY, CDR2 SMNVEV (reference sequence). The CDR3 sequence is 18 residues long. V lost 3 bases to trimming and J lost 3 bases; unmatched junction nucleotides: 12. This CDR3 reads CASSFEGSGAPDTGELFF. CDR3 DNA sequence: TGTGCCAGCAGTTTCGAAGGTAGCGGGGCCCCGGACACCGGGGAGCTGTTTTTT.

The chain joins TRBV7-9 to TRBJ2-2, with 8 bases fitting TRBD1. Germline assignment: CDR1 SEHNR and CDR2 FQNEAQ (reference sequence). The CDR3 runs 14 residues. V lost 3 bases to trimming and J lost 6 bases; unmatched junction nucleotides: 3. In DNA form, the CDR3 reads TGTGCCAGCAGCTTGGACAGGGTTGCCGGGGAGCTGTTTTTT. It yields the protein CASSLDRVAGELFF.

This chain links TRBV6-5 with TRBJ2-3; D gene unclear. The CDR3 consists of 16 residues. Trimming pared 0 bases from V and 0 bases from J, leaving 10 bases between. The germline CDR1 and CDR2 sequences are MNHEY and SVGAGI. The CDR3 loop is CASSYSIGFSTDTQYF. CDR3 nucleotide sequence: TGTGCCAGCAGTTACTCGATCGGGTTTAGCACAGATACGCAGTATTTT.